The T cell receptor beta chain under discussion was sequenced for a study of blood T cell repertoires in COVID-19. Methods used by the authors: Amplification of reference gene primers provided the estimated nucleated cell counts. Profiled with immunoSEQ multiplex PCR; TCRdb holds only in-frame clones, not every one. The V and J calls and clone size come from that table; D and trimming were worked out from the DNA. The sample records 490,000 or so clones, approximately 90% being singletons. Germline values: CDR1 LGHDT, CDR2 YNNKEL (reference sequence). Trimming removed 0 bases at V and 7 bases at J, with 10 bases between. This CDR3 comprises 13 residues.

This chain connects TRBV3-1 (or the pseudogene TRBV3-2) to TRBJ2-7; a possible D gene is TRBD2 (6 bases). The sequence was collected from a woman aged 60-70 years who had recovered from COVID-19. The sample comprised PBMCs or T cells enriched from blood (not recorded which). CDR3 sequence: CASSQEVEGEQYV. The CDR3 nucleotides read TGTGCCAGCAGCCAAGAAGTGGAGGGTGAGCAGTACGTC.